The T cell receptor beta chain described here comes from a study of chemoradiotherapy in HPV16-positive cancers. Turning to the study itself: Candidate HPV-specific T-cell clones and common TCR motifs came from functional assays in two HPV16-positive patients.

TCRdb's table, derived via immunoSEQ multiplex PCR, lists solely in-frame clones and lacks some. The repertoire includes 15,000 to 20,000 clones, 89% of them detected once, and roughly 2.4% sits in the top ten. This clone was detected once. V dropped 7 bases and J dropped 4; count of bases not matched to a gene: 13. The CDR3 runs to 16 residues. CDR1 is SNHLY and CDR2 is FYNNEI in the germline V gene. The input for sequencing was blood, taken from a patient who underwent chemoradiotherapy. This TCR was recovered from a human donor with HPV-associated anogenital cancer. The chain couples TRBV2 to TRBJ1-5; TRBD1 aligns across 7 bases. The CDR3 DNA reads TGTGCCAGCAACGGACAGGAGGGACAAACGAATCAGCCCCAGCATTTT. Translated, it gives CASNGQEGQTNQPQHF.